Here is one T cell receptor beta chain with its context. The CDR3 length is 17 residues. The germline gives CDR1 LGHDT, CDR2 YNNKEL (reference sequence). This entry belongs to a study of T cells expressing NK-cell markers. One entry per CDR3 protein, without DNA, is what TCRdb gives after re-calling the 5' RACE reads. Listed are 550,000 or so distinct CDR3 sequences; roughly 3.5% falls within the top ten. This TCR derives from a man between 18 and 35 years old in good health. The sequenced material came from blood T cells: a sorted CD56 or NKG2C T cell subset, CD4+ or CD8+ T cells, or bulk PBMC T cells (not recorded which). The chain uses TRBV3-1 and TRBJ2-1; TCRdb's D call, TRBD1, is unchecked because there is no DNA. The CDR3 region is CASSQGRRRGQYNEQFF.